This TCR beta chain was profiled in a study of OX40 agonist ivuxolimab in advanced cancers. The CDR3 extends over 13 amino acids. The germline gives CDR1 MNHEY, CDR2 SVGAGI. V lost 8 bases and J lost 3; bases outside the gene matches: 2. The table came from immunoSEQ multiplex PCR; TCRdb's copy has only in-frame clones and leaves some out. The sample consists of 100,000 or so clones, approximately 89% of them appearing once. The sequence was obtained from an adult with an advanced solid tumor such as melanoma, head and neck, liver or kidney cancer. This chain uses TRBV6-5 with TRBJ2-3; 10 bases line up with TRBD2. The specimen comprised CD4+ or CD8+ T cells sorted from blood, sampled in a trial of the OX40 agonist ivuxolimab. The CDR3 loop is CASQRGGTDTQYF. The DNA for the CDR3 is TGTGCCAGCCAGCGGGGGGGGACAGATACGCAGTATTTT.